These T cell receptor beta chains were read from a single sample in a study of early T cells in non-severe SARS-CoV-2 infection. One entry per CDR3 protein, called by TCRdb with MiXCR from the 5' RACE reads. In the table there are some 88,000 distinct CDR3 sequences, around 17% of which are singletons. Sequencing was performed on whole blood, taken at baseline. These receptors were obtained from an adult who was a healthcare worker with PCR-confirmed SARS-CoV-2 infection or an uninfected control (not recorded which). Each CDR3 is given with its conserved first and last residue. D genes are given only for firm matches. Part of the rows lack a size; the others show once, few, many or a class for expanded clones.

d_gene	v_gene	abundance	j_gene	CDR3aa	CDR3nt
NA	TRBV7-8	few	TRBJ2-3	CASIAGSTDTQYF	TGTGCCAGCATCGCGGGTAGCACAGATACGCAGTATTTT
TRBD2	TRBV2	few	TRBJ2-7	CASNPRTSGSLEQYF	TGTGCCAGCAATCCCCGGACTAGCGGGTCTCTCGAGCAGTACTTC
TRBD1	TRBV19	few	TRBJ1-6	CASPDRLKPPLHF	TGTGCCAGCCCGGACAGGTTGAAGCCACCCCTACACTTT
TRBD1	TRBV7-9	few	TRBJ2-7	CASSPTGTGVYEQYF	TGTGCCAGCAGCCCTACCGGGACAGGGGTCTACGAGCAGTACTTC
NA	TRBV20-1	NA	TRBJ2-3	CSATRPDRTDTQYF	TGCAGTGCTACAAGACCCGACCGCACAGATACGCAGTATTTT
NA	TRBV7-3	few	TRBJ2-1	CASSGGQYNEQFF	TGTGCCAGCAGCGGGGGCCAGTACAATGAGCAGTTCTTC
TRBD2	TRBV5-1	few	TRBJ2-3	CASSPLRETDTQYF	TGCGCCAGCAGCCCCCTGCGGGAGACAGATACGCAGTATTTT
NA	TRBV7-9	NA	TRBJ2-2	CASSSGLTTGELFF	TGTGCCAGCAGCTCGGGACTGACCACCGGGGAGCTGTTTTTT
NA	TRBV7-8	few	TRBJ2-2	CAGGTLNTGELFF	TGTGCCGGGGGGACGCTTAACACCGGGGAGCTGTTTTTT
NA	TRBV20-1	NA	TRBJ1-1	CSARQDPYMNTEAFF	TGCAGTGCTAGACAGGACCCTTACATGAACACTGAAGCTTTCTTT
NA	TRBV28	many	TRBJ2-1	CASRRAPYNEQFF	TGTGCCAGCAGGAGAGCGCCTTACAATGAGCAGTTCTTC
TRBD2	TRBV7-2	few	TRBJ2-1	CASSLAGRLINEQFF	TGTGCCAGCAGCTTAGCCGGGAGGCTTATCAATGAGCAGTTCTTC
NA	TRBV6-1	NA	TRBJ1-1	CASTGQLNTEAFF	TGTGCCAGCACCGGACAGTTGAACACTGAAGCTTTCTTT
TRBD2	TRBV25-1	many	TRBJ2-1	CASSLAGETYNEQFF	TGTGCCAGCAGTCTAGCGGGAGAAACCTACAATGAGCAGTTCTTC
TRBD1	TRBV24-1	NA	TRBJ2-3	CATSETGVGADTQYF	TGTGCCACCAGTGAGACAGGGGTTGGTGCAGATACGCAGTATTTT
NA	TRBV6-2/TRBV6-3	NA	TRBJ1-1	CASSWGGAGNTEAFF	TGTGCCAGCAGTTGGGGTGGGGCGGGAAACACTGAAGCTTTCTTT
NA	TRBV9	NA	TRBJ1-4	CASSGTGTVNEKLFF	TGTGCCAGCAGCGGAACCGGGACTGTTAATGAAAAACTGTTTTTT
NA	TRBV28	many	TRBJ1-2	CASSLQGGRGYGYTF	TGTGCCAGCAGTTTACAGGGTGGTAGGGGCTATGGCTACACCTTC
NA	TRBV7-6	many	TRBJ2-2	CASSVWSGTGELFF	TGTGCCAGCAGCGTATGGTCGGGCACCGGGGAGCTGTTTTTT
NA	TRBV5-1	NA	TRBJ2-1	CASSSGWGLGEQFF	TGCGCCAGCAGCTCGGGCTGGGGGTTAGGTGAGCAGTTCTTC
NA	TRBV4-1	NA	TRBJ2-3	CASSPPRSGSSDTQYF	TGCGCCAGCAGCCCGCCTCGGAGCGGGTCATCAGATACGCAGTATTTT
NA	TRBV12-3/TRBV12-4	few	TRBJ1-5	CASSPHPRPQHF	TGTGCCAGCAGTCCACATCCAAGGCCCCAGCATTTT
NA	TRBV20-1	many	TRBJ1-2	CSARDLIGNYGYTF	TGCAGTGCTAGAGATCTTATCGGGAATTACGGCTACACCTTC
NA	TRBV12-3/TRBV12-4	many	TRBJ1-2	CASSFSGRIYGYTF	TGTGCCAGCAGTTTTTCGGGACGGATCTATGGCTACACCTTC
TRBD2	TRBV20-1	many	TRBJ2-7	CSARVLAGLSYEQYF	TGCAGTGCTAGAGTACTAGCGGGTCTCTCCTACGAGCAGTACTTC
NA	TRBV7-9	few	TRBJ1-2	CASSLRVGNYGYTF	TGTGCCAGCAGCTTGAGGGTCGGGAACTATGGCTACACCTTC
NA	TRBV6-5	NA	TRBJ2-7	CASRALAMVYEQYF	TGTGCCAGCAGGGCCCTAGCAATGGTTTACGAGCAGTACTTC
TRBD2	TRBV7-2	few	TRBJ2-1	CASSLATLAGGYDEQFF	TGTGCCAGCAGCTTAGCCACACTAGCGGGAGGGTACGATGAGCAGTTCTTC
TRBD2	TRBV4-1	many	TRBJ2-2	CASSHPLAGGTGELFF	TGCGCCAGCAGCCACCCACTAGCGGGAGGCACCGGGGAGCTGTTTTTT
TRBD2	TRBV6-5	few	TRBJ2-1	CASSFIAGYNEQFF	TGTGCCAGCAGTTTTATAGCGGGCTACAATGAGCAGTTCTTC
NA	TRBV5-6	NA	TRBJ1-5	CASSLGQSYSNQPQHF	TGTGCCAGCAGCTTAGGACAGTCTTATAGCAATCAGCCCCAGCATTTT
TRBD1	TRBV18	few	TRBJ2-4	CASSPRTGGTKNIQYF	TGTGCCAGCTCACCAAGGACAGGGGGAACCAAAAACATTCAGTACTTC
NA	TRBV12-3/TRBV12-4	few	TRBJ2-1	CASSGRLFNEQFF	TGTGCCAGCAGCGGACGGCTTTTCAATGAGCAGTTCTTC
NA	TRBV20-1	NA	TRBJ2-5	CSARDPLREETQYF	TGCAGTGCTAGAGATCCGCTAAGGGAAGAGACCCAGTACTTC
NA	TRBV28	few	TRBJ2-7	CASSFVGAYEQYF	TGTGCCAGCAGTTTCGTCGGGGCCTACGAGCAGTACTTC
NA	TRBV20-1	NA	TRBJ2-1	CSAILASNEQFF	TGCAGTGCTATCCTCGCGAGCAATGAGCAGTTCTTC
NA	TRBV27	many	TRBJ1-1	CASSFRLNTEAFF	TGTGCCAGCAGTTTCCGGCTGAACACTGAAGCTTTCTTT
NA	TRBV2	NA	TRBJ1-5	CASSQYSNQPQHF	TGTGCCAGCAGTCAGTATAGCAATCAGCCCCAGCATTTT
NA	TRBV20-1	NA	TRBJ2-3	CSSAASTDTQYF	TGCAGTTCCGCGGCCAGCACAGATACGCAGTATTTT
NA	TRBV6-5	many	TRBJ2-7	CASSYPGQAEQYF	TGTGCCAGCAGTTACCCCGGACAAGCCGAGCAGTACTTC
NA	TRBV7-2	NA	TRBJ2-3	CASSPVGGLLPSADTQYF	TGTGCCAGCAGCCCGGTGGGTGGACTTCTCCCGAGCGCAGATACGCAGTATTTT
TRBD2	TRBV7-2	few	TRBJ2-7	CASSSPASGRYEQYF	TGTGCCAGCAGCTCTCCGGCTAGCGGGAGGTACGAGCAGTACTTC
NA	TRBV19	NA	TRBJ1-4	CASRRGRNNEKLFF	TGTGCCAGTAGGCGGGGACGGAATAATGAAAAACTGTTTTTT
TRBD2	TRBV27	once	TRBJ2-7	CASGTSAQYF	TGTGCCAGCGGGACTAGCGCGCAGTACTTC
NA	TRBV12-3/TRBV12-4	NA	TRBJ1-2	CASSPRAGTYNYGYTF	TGTGCCAGCAGTCCCCGGGCAGGAACTTATAACTATGGCTACACCTTC
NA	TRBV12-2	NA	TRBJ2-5	CASRPGSGTSGWETQYF	TGTGCAAGTCGCCCCGGGTCAGGGACTAGCGGATGGGAGACCCAGTACTTC
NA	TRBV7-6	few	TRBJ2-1	CASSLGPGTDRWNEQFF	TGTGCCAGCAGCTTAGGGCCCGGGACCGATAGATGGAATGAGCAGTTCTTC
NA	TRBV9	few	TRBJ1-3	CASSANSGNTIYF	TGTGCCAGCAGCGCCAACTCTGGAAACACCATATATTTT
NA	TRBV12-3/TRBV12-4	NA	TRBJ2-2	CASRPYTGELFF	TGTGCCAGCAGGCCATACACCGGGGAGCTGTTTTTT
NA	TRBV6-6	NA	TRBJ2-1	CASSTPFPEQFF	TGTGCCAGCAGTACCCCTTTTCCTGAGCAGTTCTTC
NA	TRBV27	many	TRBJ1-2	CASSFRENRIYGYTF	TGTGCCAGCAGTTTCCGGGAGAATAGAATCTATGGCTACACCTTC
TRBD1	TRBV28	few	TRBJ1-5	CASSFGQGSNQPQHF	TGTGCCAGCAGTTTTGGACAGGGTAGCAATCAGCCCCAGCATTTT
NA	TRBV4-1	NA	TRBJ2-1	CASSQEGLVSGDEQFF	TGCGCCAGCAGCCAAGAGGGCCTAGTGTCAGGCGATGAGCAGTTCTTC